This TCR beta chain was identified in a study of CD8+CD57+ T cells in acquired aplastic anemia. Looking at the study overall: The average for DNA from sorted CD4+ and CD8+ cells was approximately 3.2 ug. Regarding the study as a whole: Between the patient and control groups, CD8+ Simpson's diversity did not differ significantly.

To note about this clonotype: Its specificity is unknown.

It was patients with CD8+CD57+ cell expansion by flow cytometry who were chosen for sequencing. All participating patients were living with severe acquired aplastic anemia. Patients were untreated when blood was sampled. TCR beta VDJ and CDR3 profiles were obtained from a genomic DNA template. TCRdb ran MiXCR on the reads and lists one entry per CDR3 protein. The sample yields 130,000 or so distinct CDR3 sequences, approximately 61% seen once. The TCR originated in a human donor with aplastic anemia. The sample was sorted CD4+, CD8+, or CD8+CD57+ T cells (not recorded which) from PBMCs.

In DNA, the CDR3 is TGTGCCATCAGTGAGTCGGGACAGGGGGTCCCCTACGAGCAGTACTTC. Translating it yields CAISESGQGVPYEQYF. This rearrangement joins TRBV10-3 to TRBJ2-7, with 11 bases that match TRBD1. V shed 0 bases and J 2 bases; nucleotides not matched to a gene: 3. CDR1 is ENHRY and CDR2 is SYGVKD in the germline V gene. This CDR3 has 16 amino acids.